These 22 T cell receptor beta chains share one sample of origin, sequenced in a study of shared clonotypes between healthy human individuals. The assay was immunoSEQ multiplex PCR, and TCRdb's table has in-frame clones only and misses some. The table has around 350,000 clones, about 73% seen once. Material: memory CD4+ T cells sorted from blood. Subset here: CD45RA-negative fraction. The receptors originated from a man aged 30-40 years in good health.

This clone was counted at least ten times. This chain connects TRBV7-2 to TRBJ2-7; the D gene is possibly TRBD1 (5 bases). The CDR3 totals 16 residues. Germline assignment: CDR1 SGHTA and CDR2 FQGNSA. Between the trimmed V and J ends, which lost 5 bases and 2 bases, there was a span of 19 bases. The DNA of the CDR3 is TGTGCCAGCAGCCGACGACAGATTAGTGGGACCTACGAGCAGTACTTC. The encoded protein is CASSRRQISGTYEQYF.

On this clone: Other DNA variants within this sample encode the same CDR3. This sequence joins TRBV6-1 and TRBJ2-7; no definite D call. This CDR3 contains 15 residues. V lost 2 bases and J 6 bases, leaving 17 bases between the germline ends. The germline V gene encodes CDR1 MNHNS and CDR2 SASEGT. DNA of the CDR3: TGTGCCAGCAGTGAAAATGGCGGCTTGGCTTCCGAGCAGTACTTC. As protein: CASSENGGLASEQYF.

This clone was observed a handful of times. The CDR3 loop reads CASSQVGGRQYF. The CDR3 nucleotides are TGTGCCAGCAGCCAAGTGGGGGGACGGCAGTACTTC. The chain couples TRBV14 to TRBJ2-7; D might be TRBD2 (6 bases). The V gene lost 1 base and the J gene lost 9 bases, with 10 bases spanning the gap. The CDR3 contains 12 residues. Per germline, CDR1 SGHDN and CDR2 FVKESK.

The chain links TRBV6-1 to TRBJ2-2, with a weak D call TRBD1 (6 bases). Trimming removed 10 bases from V and 3 bases from J, with 18 bases in between. Per the germline V gene, CDR1 is MNHNS and CDR2 is SASEGT. CDR3 length: 15 amino acids. CDR3 amino acids: CAITEGTRDTGELFF. DNA of the CDR3: TGTGCCATCACAGAAGGGACACGGGACACCGGGGAGCTGTTTTTT.

The gene calls are TRBV18 and TRBJ2-1, with a possible D match to TRBD2 (6 bases). Germline CDR1 is KGHSH and CDR2 is LQKENI. CDR3 size: 14 residues. V shed 0 bases and J shed 5 bases, with 8 bases lying between them. The CDR3 loop reads CASSPPGLHNEQFF. For the CDR3, the DNA is TGTGCCAGCTCACCACCGGGACTTCACAATGAGCAGTTCTTC.

This clone was detected a few times. The chain employs TRBV10-3 and TRBJ1-5; no reliable D call. V was pared by 0 bases and J by 5 bases, with 11 bases between. The CDR3 length is 15 residues. The germline gives CDR1 ENHRY, CDR2 SYGVKD. This CDR3 is CAISESLELHQPQHF. CDR3 nucleotide sequence: TGTGCCATCAGTGAGTCCCTAGAGTTACATCAGCCCCAGCATTTT.

V usage is TRBV7-2 and J usage is TRBJ2-7; no definite D call. The CDR3 covers 13 residues. CDR1 SGHTA and CDR2 FQGNSA come from the germline V gene. Trimming took off 2 bases at V and 3 bases at J, with 8 bases between the two ends. CDR3 sequence: CASSLSLRYEQYF. The CDR3 coding sequence is TGTGCCAGCAGCTTATCGTTGCGCTACGAGCAGTACTTC. The full variable domain, in which reference TRBV7-2 and TRBJ2-7 provide the parts outside the CDR3, is GAGVSQSPSNKVTEKGKDVELRCDPISGHTALYWYRQSLGQGLEFLIYFQGNSAPDKSGLPSDRFSAERTGGSVSTLTIQRTQQEDSAVYLCASSLSLRYEQYFGPGTRLTVT.

CDR3 residues: CASSFVPIQGAFTDTQYF. CDR3 coding DNA: TGCGCCAGCAGCTTCGTTCCGATACAGGGTGCCTTCACAGATACGCAGTATTTT. The rearrangement uses TRBV5-1 and TRBJ2-3; D might be TRBD1 (6 bases). V lost 2 bases to trimming and J lost 2 bases, with 21 bases between them. Per the germline V gene, CDR1 is SGHRS and CDR2 is YFSETQ. The CDR3 has 18 amino acids.

This clone was seen only a few times. This chain joins TRBV2 and TRBJ2-4; D is ambiguous. Trimming cost V 0 bases and J 5 bases, with 20 bases left between them. Germline CDR1 SNHLY, CDR2 FYNNEI. The CDR3 has 18 amino acids. CDR3 sequence: CASSEAPESPTAQNIQYF. CDR3 coding DNA: TGTGCCAGCAGTGAAGCCCCCGAAAGCCCAACCGCCCAAAACATTCAGTACTTC.

This clone was picked up many times. The chain uses TRBV14 and TRBJ2-2; 7 nucleotides agree with TRBD1. This CDR3 comprises 19 residues. V gave up 1 base and J gave up 5 bases; unmatched junction bases: 16. The V gene's germline CDR1 is SGHDN and CDR2 FVKESK. The CDR3 region is CASSQGTGLRPLPTGELFF. CDR3 coding DNA: TGTGCCAGCAGCCAAGGGACAGGTCTTAGGCCACTGCCTACCGGGGAGCTGTTTTTT. The full variable domain, completed using reference TRBV14 and TRBJ2-2, is EAGVTQFPSHSVIEKGQTVTLRCDPISGHDNLYWYRRVMGKEIKFLLHFVKESKQDESGMPNNRFLAERTGGTYSTLKVQPAELEDSGVYFCASSQGTGLRPLPTGELFFGEGSRLTVL.

J is TRBJ2-7 and V is TRBV11-3, with 7 positions matching TRBD2. Germline assignment: CDR1 SGHNT and CDR2 YENEEA. The V segment lost 0 bases and the J segment 9 bases; nucleotides outside the gene matches: 11. The CDR3 sequence is 15 residues long. CDR3 nucleotides: TGTGCCAGCAGCTTAGAACGTCACGGACTAGGGAGGCAGTACTTC. Translating gives CASSLERHGLGRQYF.

The chain combines TRBV6-5 with TRBJ2-1, with a tentative D call TRBD1 (6 bases). The CDR3 sequence is 11 residues long. V lost 8 bases, J lost 7 bases, and 9 bases lay in between. Germline assignment: CDR1 MNHEY and CDR2 SVGAGI. Written as DNA, the CDR3 is TGTGCCAGCGTAAGGGGGAATGAGCAGTTCTTC. Its translation is CASVRGNEQFF.

V usage is TRBV28 and J usage is TRBJ2-1; 8 bases are a match to TRBD2. The trim removed 5 bases at V and 7 bases at J, leaving 7 bases unmatched. The germline V gene has CDR1 MDHEN and CDR2 SYDVKM. The CDR3 runs 14 residues. CDR3 sequence reads: CASSRAGDKNEQFF. Here the CDR3 DNA reads TGTGCCAGCAGTCGAGCGGGAGACAAGAATGAGCAGTTCTTC.

This clone was observed at least ten times. The V gene is TRBV23-1, the J gene TRBJ1-2; D is undetermined. TRBV23-1 falls under the ORF class, with uncertain function. V dropped 9 bases and J dropped 3 bases, with 20 bases sitting between them. CDR3 size: 15 residues. CDR3 protein: CARDLKTWVDYGYTF. CDR3 in DNA: TGCGCCAGAGACCTCAAAACGTGGGTGGACTATGGCTACACCTTC.

V and J are TRBV7-3 and TRBJ2-1; 9 bases line up with TRBD2. Germline-derived CDR1 and CDR2 are SGHTA and FQGTGA. V shed 1 base, J shed 5 bases, and the junction held 6 bases outside the gene matches. The CDR3 consists of 16 residues. As DNA, the CDR3 is TGTGCCAGCAGCTTAAATCCTAGCGGGATTAACAATGAGCAGTTCTTC. It encodes CASSLNPSGINNEQFF.

This clone has just one count. V and J are TRBV12-1 and TRBJ2-2; the table's TRBD2 call for D was not verified on the DNA. TRBV12-1 has pseudogene status. This CDR3 contains 18 residues. The CDR3 region is CASSQSYAIKEGTGELFF. The DNA of the CDR3 is TGTGCCAGCAGCCAATCCTACGCAATCAAGGAGGGCACCGGGGAGCTGTTTTTT.

The genes are TRBV4-1 and TRBJ2-3; D uncertain. Trimming took off 1 base at V and 3 bases at J, with 11 bases between the two ends. CDR3 size: 15 residues. Per germline, CDR1 MGHRA and CDR2 YSYEKL. Here the CDR3 reads CASSQVGLGTDTQYF. CDR3 sequence (DNA): TGCGCCAGCAGCCAAGTGGGCTTGGGTACAGATACGCAGTATTTT.

This clone was found many times. This chain joins TRBV18 and TRBJ1-1; 8 bases line up with TRBD1. The junction had 12 bases not matched to a gene; V was cut back by 2 bases and J by 4 bases. This CDR3 has 17 residues. Germline assignment: CDR1 KGHSH and CDR2 LQKENI. The CDR3 DNA reads TGTGCCAGCTCACCAGGTCTGGTAGGGCAGGGGGCCACTGAAGCTTTCTTT. Translated, it gives CASSPGLVGQGATEAFF.

This chain joins TRBV7-9 and TRBJ2-7, with 7 bases identical to TRBD1. CDR3 length: 14 residues. Germline V CDR1 and CDR2: SEHNR, FQNEAQ (reference sequence). Unmatched junction bases numbered 7, after V lost 5 bases and J lost 3 bases. The CDR3 here is CASSTGQSYYEQYF. CDR3 in DNA: TGTGCCAGCAGCACGGGACAGAGTTACTACGAGCAGTACTTC. The complete variable domain, with remaining parts taken from reference TRBV7-9 and TRBJ2-7, reads DTGVSQNPRHKITKRGQNVTFRCDPISEHNRLYWYRQTLGQGPEFLTYFQNEAQLEKSRLLSDRFSAERPKGSFSTLEIQRTEQGDSAMYLCASSTGQSYYEQYFGPGTRLTVT.

CDR3 DNA sequence: TGTGCCAGCAGCAACAGGGGAAGCGACACCGGGGAGCTGTTTTTT. Its protein is CASSNRGSDTGELFF. The chain carries TRBV9 and TRBJ2-2, with 7 bases identical to TRBD1. Germline V gives CDR1 SGDLS, CDR2 YYNGEE. This CDR3 has 15 amino acids. J gave up 3 bases and V 4 bases, and 6 bases lay outside the gene matches.

This clone came up many times. This sample includes further DNA sequences coding for the same CDR3. V and J are TRBV19 and TRBJ2-2, with 10 bases aligning to TRBD2. The germline V gene encodes CDR1 LNHDA and CDR2 SQIVND (reference sequence). V dropped 5 bases and J dropped 5; count of bases not matched to a gene: 14. The CDR3 sequence is 18 residues long. The CDR3 coding sequence is TGTGCCAGTAGTTCCCCCCGACTAGCGGGTAGGAGGACCGGGGAGCTGTTTTTT. Protein sequence: CASSSPRLAGRRTGELFF.

The V call is TRBV25-1, the J call TRBJ1-1; 12 bases match TRBD1. The V gene end was trimmed by 1 base and the J gene end by 3 bases; junction bases not matched to a gene: 6. The CDR3 runs to 17 residues. Germline lookup yields CDR1 MGHDK and CDR2 SYGVNS. CDR3 sequence reads: CASSELPGTGGHTEAFF. CDR3 DNA: TGTGCCAGCAGTGAATTGCCCGGGACAGGGGGCCACACTGAAGCTTTCTTT.